The rows below give T cell receptor beta chains drawn from one sample of a study of vaccination and CD4 T cells after COVID-19. TCRdb independently ran MiXCR on the PCR reads; one entry per CDR3 protein. The sample has about 15,000 distinct CDR3 sequences; less than 80% are singletons. Their recognized antigens are unknown. Sequenced sample: CD4+ T cells from blood, cultured in vitro. These receptors were obtained from a human donor who had recovered from COVID-19. Each CDR3 is given with its conserved first and last residue. D genes are given only for firm matches. Clone size, where shown, is once, few, many, or a class for clones that have expanded.

d_call: TRBD2; j_call: TRBJ2-1; v_call: TRBV27; clone_size: once; cdr3_aa: CASSFPTSGSRGNEQFF; cdr3_nt: TGTGCCAGCAGTTTTCCGACTAGCGGGAGTAGGGGGAATGAGCAGTTCTTC
d_call: -; j_call: TRBJ1-2; v_call: TRBV6-1; clone_size: -; cdr3_aa: CASSEQGAGGYTF; cdr3_nt: TGTGCCAGCAGTGAACAGGGTGCCGGGGGCTACACCTTC
d_call: TRBD1; j_call: TRBJ2-7; v_call: TRBV27; clone_size: -; cdr3_aa: CASSSAQGGPYEQYF; cdr3_nt: TGTGCCAGCAGTTCGGCACAGGGGGGTCCTTACGAGCAGTACTTC
d_call: TRBD1; j_call: TRBJ1-5; v_call: TRBV20-1; clone_size: -; cdr3_aa: CSATGQESNQPQHF; cdr3_nt: TGCAGTGCCACAGGACAGGAAAGCAATCAGCCCCAGCATTTT
d_call: -; j_call: TRBJ1-2; v_call: TRBV5-1; clone_size: -; cdr3_aa: CASSLNGRGYTF; cdr3_nt: TGCGCCAGCAGCTTGAATGGCAGGGGCTACACCTTC
d_call: TRBD1; j_call: TRBJ1-6; v_call: TRBV27; clone_size: -; cdr3_aa: CASSPAARQGRAYNSPLHF; cdr3_nt: TGTGCCAGCAGTCCCGCCGCCCGACAGGGAAGGGCCTATAATTCACCCCTCCACTTT
d_call: -; j_call: TRBJ1-1; v_call: TRBV28; clone_size: -; cdr3_aa: CASSLPRRRPTEAFF; cdr3_nt: TGTGCCAGCAGTCTACCCCGCCGAAGGCCCACTGAAGCTTTCTTT
d_call: -; j_call: TRBJ2-1; v_call: TRBV6-1; clone_size: -; cdr3_aa: CASNPDWGRNEQFF; cdr3_nt: TGTGCCAGCAACCCCGATTGGGGGCGCAATGAGCAGTTCTTC
d_call: -; j_call: TRBJ1-1; v_call: TRBV27; clone_size: large; cdr3_aa: CASSGTVNTEAFF; cdr3_nt: TGTGCCAGCAGTGGGACGGTGAACACTGAAGCTTTCTTT
d_call: -; j_call: TRBJ2-2; v_call: TRBV6-1; clone_size: few; cdr3_aa: CASSPGGGELFF; cdr3_nt: TGTGCCAGCAGTCCGGGTGGCGGGGAGCTGTTTTTT
d_call: -; j_call: TRBJ2-2; v_call: TRBV6-5; clone_size: few; cdr3_aa: CASSYGPLPTGELFF; cdr3_nt: TGTGCCAGCAGTTACGGCCCCCTACCCACCGGGGAGCTGTTTTTT
d_call: -; j_call: TRBJ1-5; v_call: TRBV12-3/TRBV12-4; clone_size: -; cdr3_aa: CASSLGQNQPQHF; cdr3_nt: TGTGCCAGCAGTTTAGGGCAGAATCAGCCCCAGCATTTT
d_call: TRBD2; j_call: TRBJ2-7; v_call: TRBV6-1; clone_size: -; cdr3_aa: CASTPSGTLYEQYF; cdr3_nt: TGTGCCAGCACCCCTAGCGGGACCTTATACGAGCAGTACTTC
d_call: TRBD1; j_call: TRBJ1-1; v_call: TRBV30; clone_size: -; cdr3_aa: CAWSRTGGVWNTEAFF; cdr3_nt: TGTGCCTGGAGTAGGACAGGGGGTGTCTGGAACACTGAAGCTTTCTTT
d_call: TRBD1; j_call: TRBJ2-7; v_call: TRBV11-3; clone_size: -; cdr3_aa: CASSLGGTGGNEQYF; cdr3_nt: TGTGCCAGCAGCTTAGGAGGGACAGGGGGTAACGAGCAGTACTTC
d_call: TRBD2; j_call: TRBJ2-7; v_call: TRBV7-7; clone_size: -; cdr3_aa: CASSSQAGSSYEQYF; cdr3_nt: TGTGCCAGCAGCTCTCAAGCGGGGAGCTCCTACGAGCAGTACTTC
d_call: TRBD1; j_call: TRBJ2-7; v_call: TRBV14; clone_size: -; cdr3_aa: CASSLRTGTPYEQYF; cdr3_nt: TGTGCCAGCAGCCTTCGGACAGGAACTCCCTACGAGCAGTACTTC
d_call: -; j_call: TRBJ2-7; v_call: TRBV21-1; clone_size: -; cdr3_aa: CASSIPTASGSTYF; cdr3_nt: TGTGCCAGCAGCATCCCGACGGCTAGCGGGAGTACGTACTTC
d_call: TRBD2; j_call: TRBJ2-2; v_call: TRBV11-3; clone_size: -; cdr3_aa: CASSRIAGNGELFF; cdr3_nt: TGTGCCAGCAGCCGAATAGCGGGAAACGGGGAGCTGTTTTTT
d_call: -; j_call: TRBJ1-5; v_call: TRBV6-2/TRBV6-3; clone_size: -; cdr3_aa: CASSYRGFPNQPQHF; cdr3_nt: TGTGCCAGCAGTTACCGGGGGTTCCCAAATCAGCCCCAGCATTTT
d_call: -; j_call: TRBJ1-5; v_call: TRBV20-1; clone_size: -; cdr3_aa: CSATGAYSNQPQHF; cdr3_nt: TGCAGTGCTACCGGGGCTTATAGCAATCAGCCCCAGCATTTT
d_call: -; j_call: TRBJ2-5; v_call: TRBV5-1; clone_size: -; cdr3_aa: CASSLDVEGRQKETQYF; cdr3_nt: TGCGCCAGCAGCTTGGACGTTGAGGGCAGGCAGAAAGAGACCCAGTACTTC
d_call: -; j_call: TRBJ1-1; v_call: TRBV20-1; clone_size: -; cdr3_aa: CSASRGNTEAFF; cdr3_nt: TGCAGTGCTAGTCGAGGGAACACTGAAGCTTTCTTT
d_call: TRBD1; j_call: TRBJ1-1; v_call: TRBV10-1; clone_size: -; cdr3_aa: CASSATGQGRTEAFF; cdr3_nt: TGCGCCAGCAGCGCAACGGGACAGGGCCGAACTGAAGCTTTCTTT
d_call: -; j_call: TRBJ1-2; v_call: TRBV19; clone_size: -; cdr3_aa: CASSIPGTAAYGYTF; cdr3_nt: TGTGCCAGTAGTATACCGGGGACGGCGGCCTATGGCTACACCTTC
d_call: -; j_call: TRBJ2-1; v_call: TRBV4-3; clone_size: -; cdr3_aa: CASSQEGPRTRLSYNEQFF; cdr3_nt: TGCGCCAGCAGCCAAGAGGGTCCCCGGACTCGACTATCCTACAATGAGCAGTTCTTC
d_call: TRBD1; j_call: TRBJ1-1; v_call: TRBV4-1; clone_size: -; cdr3_aa: CASRGQGSLANTEAFF; cdr3_nt: TGCGCCAGCAGAGGACAGGGGTCCTTGGCGAACACTGAAGCTTTCTTT
d_call: -; j_call: TRBJ1-1; v_call: TRBV18; clone_size: -; cdr3_aa: CASSPRQLQNTEAFF; cdr3_nt: TGTGCCAGCTCACCACGACAGCTTCAGAACACTGAAGCTTTCTTT
d_call: TRBD1; j_call: TRBJ1-5; v_call: TRBV2; clone_size: few; cdr3_aa: CASRSDRAHNQPQHF; cdr3_nt: TGTGCCAGCAGGTCGGACAGGGCACACAATCAGCCCCAGCATTTT
d_call: TRBD1; j_call: TRBJ1-2; v_call: TRBV20-1; clone_size: -; cdr3_aa: CSARDRERDYGYTF; cdr3_nt: TGCAGTGCTAGGGACAGGGAGAGAGACTATGGCTACACCTTC
d_call: TRBD2; j_call: TRBJ2-7; v_call: TRBV6-2/TRBV6-3; clone_size: -; cdr3_aa: CASSSILAGAYEQYF; cdr3_nt: TGTGCCAGCAGTTCGATACTAGCGGGCGCCTACGAGCAGTACTTC
d_call: TRBD2; j_call: TRBJ2-3; v_call: TRBV6-1; clone_size: -; cdr3_aa: CASRTGTSPTDTQYF; cdr3_nt: TGTGCCAGCAGGACCGGGACTAGCCCTACAGATACGCAGTATTTT
d_call: -; j_call: TRBJ1-5; v_call: TRBV6-2/TRBV6-3; clone_size: -; cdr3_aa: CASRRAGEVQPQHF; cdr3_nt: TGTGCCAGCAGGAGGGCAGGGGAGGTTCAGCCCCAGCATTTT
d_call: TRBD1; j_call: TRBJ2-7; v_call: TRBV20-1; clone_size: -; cdr3_aa: CSARRPGQGGEQYF; cdr3_nt: TGCAGTGCTAGAAGGCCCGGACAGGGGGGCGAGCAGTACTTC
d_call: -; j_call: TRBJ1-4; v_call: TRBV7-2; clone_size: -; cdr3_aa: CASSTGLGRGEKLFF; cdr3_nt: TGTGCCAGCAGCACTGGACTAGGGAGGGGTGAAAAACTGTTTTTT
d_call: -; j_call: TRBJ2-5; v_call: TRBV5-4; clone_size: -; cdr3_aa: CASSLDPTGGRETQYF; cdr3_nt: TGTGCCAGCAGCTTGGACCCAACAGGAGGGAGGGAGACCCAGTACTTC
d_call: TRBD2; j_call: TRBJ2-1; v_call: TRBV28; clone_size: -; cdr3_aa: CASSPGTSGHNEQFF; cdr3_nt: TGTGCCAGCAGCCCCGGGACTAGCGGACACAATGAGCAGTTCTTC
d_call: -; j_call: TRBJ2-4; v_call: TRBV30; clone_size: -; cdr3_aa: CAWKGGLAKNIQYF; cdr3_nt: TGTGCCTGGAAAGGCGGTCTAGCCAAAAACATTCAGTACTTC
d_call: TRBD1; j_call: TRBJ1-5; v_call: TRBV11-2; clone_size: -; cdr3_aa: CASSVAGGSNQPQHF; cdr3_nt: TGTGCCAGCAGCGTTGCAGGGGGCAGCAATCAGCCCCAGCATTTT
d_call: -; j_call: TRBJ2-5; v_call: TRBV18; clone_size: -; cdr3_aa: CASSRTLQETQYF; cdr3_nt: TGTGCCAGCTCTAGGACATTACAAGAGACCCAGTACTTC
d_call: -; j_call: TRBJ2-5; v_call: TRBV20-1; clone_size: -; cdr3_aa: CSARSAGQETQYF; cdr3_nt: TGCAGTGCTAGGTCAGCGGGTCAAGAGACCCAGTACTTC
d_call: TRBD2; j_call: TRBJ2-2; v_call: TRBV6-1; clone_size: -; cdr3_aa: CASSPSGANTGELFF; cdr3_nt: TGTGCCAGCAGTCCTAGCGGTGCGAACACCGGGGAGCTGTTTTTT
d_call: -; j_call: TRBJ2-7; v_call: TRBV4-1; clone_size: -; cdr3_aa: CASSQRWGTGEQYF; cdr3_nt: TGCGCCAGCAGCCAAAGGTGGGGGACTGGCGAGCAGTACTTC
d_call: -; j_call: TRBJ1-1; v_call: TRBV20-1; clone_size: -; cdr3_aa: CSALVANTEAFF; cdr3_nt: TGCAGTGCGCTGGTGGCGAACACTGAAGCTTTCTTT
d_call: TRBD1; j_call: TRBJ2-7; v_call: TRBV27; clone_size: -; cdr3_aa: CASSGQGANYEQYF; cdr3_nt: TGTGCCAGCAGTGGACAGGGGGCGAACTACGAGCAGTACTTC
d_call: TRBD1; j_call: TRBJ1-6; v_call: TRBV2; clone_size: -; cdr3_aa: CASSTGIAYNSPLHF; cdr3_nt: TGTGCCAGCTCGACAGGGATCGCCTATAATTCACCCCTCCACTTT
d_call: TRBD1; j_call: TRBJ2-7; v_call: TRBV27; clone_size: -; cdr3_aa: CASRPPGTGSYEQYF; cdr3_nt: TGTGCCAGCAGGCCACCGGGGACAGGTTCCTACGAGCAGTACTTC
d_call: -; j_call: TRBJ2-1; v_call: TRBV19; clone_size: -; cdr3_aa: CASSPPRRRSNNEQFF; cdr3_nt: TGTGCCAGTAGCCCTCCACGCAGAAGGAGCAACAATGAGCAGTTCTTC
d_call: TRBD1; j_call: TRBJ1-5; v_call: TRBV20-1; clone_size: -; cdr3_aa: CSARGQGSNQPQHF; cdr3_nt: TGCAGTGCTAGGGGACAGGGGAGCAATCAGCCCCAGCATTTT
d_call: -; j_call: TRBJ1-5; v_call: TRBV6-5; clone_size: few; cdr3_aa: CASSYSFPGSNQPQHF; cdr3_nt: TGTGCCAGCAGTTACTCGTTCCCCGGGAGCAATCAGCCCCAGCATTTT
d_call: -; j_call: TRBJ1-5; v_call: TRBV20-1; clone_size: few; cdr3_aa: CSARDQEGISNQPQHF; cdr3_nt: TGCAGTGCTAGAGATCAAGAGGGGATAAGCAATCAGCCCCAGCATTTT
d_call: -; j_call: TRBJ2-3; v_call: TRBV24-1; clone_size: -; cdr3_aa: CATSDYRQEQYF; cdr3_nt: TGTGCCACCAGTGATTACCGGCAGGAACAGTATTTT
d_call: -; j_call: TRBJ1-6; v_call: TRBV15; clone_size: -; cdr3_aa: CARNGAYNSPLHF; cdr3_nt: TGTGCCCGGAACGGCGCCTATAATTCACCCCTCCACTTT
d_call: -; j_call: TRBJ1-5; v_call: TRBV20-1; clone_size: -; cdr3_aa: CSGTDNSQPQHF; cdr3_nt: TGCAGTGGCACGGATAACTCTCAGCCCCAGCATTTT
d_call: -; j_call: TRBJ2-6; v_call: TRBV7-3; clone_size: medium-sized; cdr3_aa: CASSLIAGSSGANVLTF; cdr3_nt: TGTGCCAGCAGCTTAATCGCAGGGAGCTCTGGGGCCAACGTCCTGACTTTC
d_call: -; j_call: TRBJ1-5; v_call: TRBV20-1; clone_size: -; cdr3_aa: CSARDLRGSSNQPQHF; cdr3_nt: TGCAGTGCTAGAGATCTAAGAGGATCTAGCAATCAGCCCCAGCATTTT